The 18 T cell receptor beta chains below all came from one sample that was sequenced in a study of cytomegalovirus exposure and HLA in healthy donors. PCR involved 60 Vbeta and 13 Jbeta primers. Clones were read by immunoSEQ multiplex PCR, and TCRdb kept only the in-frame ones, dropping some. The table records around 130,000 clones, roughly 74% of them present only once. Sequenced sample: PBMCs. These receptors were taken from a woman in her fifties or sixties in good health and CMV-seropositive.

This clone was observed a few times. The V call is TRBV7-2, the J call TRBJ2-7, with a possible D match to TRBD1 (7 bases). V was clipped by 5 bases and J by 6 bases, with 26 bases between them. The CDR3 is made up of 17 amino acids. CDR1 and CDR2 (germline): SGHTA, FQGNSA. CDR3 DNA sequence: TGTGCCAGCAGCCAAACCCCAGGGGGGTCATTCCGTCGCGAGCAGTACTTC. It specifies CASSQTPGGSFRREQYF.

This clone came up once. The CDR3 nucleotides read TGTGCCATTGGGACTAGCGGGGGGGATCAAGAGACCCAGTACTTC. This gives the protein CAIGTSGGDQETQYF. V is TRBV10-3 and J is TRBJ2-5; 16 bases are a match to TRBD2. V lost 9 bases and J lost 2; bases outside the gene matches: 3. Germline CDR1 and CDR2: ENHRY and SYGVKD. This CDR3 is 15 amino acids long.

The chain is built from TRBV5-1 and TRBJ2-5; 9 bases agree with TRBD1. Trimming cost V 3 bases and J 4 bases; bases outside gene matches: 4. CDR1 is SGHRS, CDR2 YFSETQ, per germline. The CDR3 spans 14 residues. The CDR3: CASSSGTGLETQYF. CDR3 in DNA: TGCGCCAGCAGCTCCGGGACAGGGCTAGAGACCCAGTACTTC.

The CDR3 region is CASSGASAGGETQYF. CDR3 DNA sequence: TGTGCCAGCAGTGGGGCATCGGCAGGTGGGGAGACCCAGTACTTC. The rearrangement uses TRBV2 and TRBJ2-5; D ambiguous. CDR1 SNHLY and CDR2 FYNNEI come from the germline V gene. The CDR3 extends over 15 amino acids. V dropped 4 bases and J dropped 5 bases, with 17 bases sitting between them. Based on the CDR3 plus reference TRBV2 and TRBJ2-5, the full variable domain is EPEVTQTPSHQVTQMGQEVILRCVPISNHLYFYWYRQILGQKVEFLVSFYNNEISEKSEIFDDQFSVERPDGSNFTLKIRSTKLEDSAMYFCASSGASAGGETQYFGPGTRLLVL.

The V call is TRBV5-1, the J call TRBJ2-7; possible D gene TRBD1, 6 bases. CDR1 is SGHRS and CDR2 is YFSETQ in the germline V gene. Between the trimmed V and J ends, which lost 3 bases and 4 bases, there was a span of 20 bases. The CDR3 spans 16 residues. The CDR3 loop is CASSYEPFWGQYEQYF. The CDR3 DNA is TGCGCCAGCAGCTACGAGCCCTTTTGGGGGCAGTACGAGCAGTACTTC.

The rearrangement joins TRBV27 to TRBJ1-1, with 7 bases lining up with TRBD1. The length of the CDR3 is 16 residues. CDR1 and CDR2 (germline): MNHEY, SMNVEV (reference sequence). Germline trimming cut 2 bases from V and 3 bases from J; bases unmatched to any gene: 9. The CDR3 reads CASSLRWAGGDTEAFF. The CDR3 region has the DNA TGTGCCAGCAGTTTACGGTGGGCAGGGGGAGACACTGAAGCTTTCTTT.

This clone was counted between two and nine times. The CDR3 DNA is TGTGCCAGCAGCTTTAGCGAGAACACTGAAGCTTTCTTT. Translated, it gives CASSFSENTEAFF. V usage is TRBV11-2 and J usage is TRBJ1-1; D remains ambiguous. Trimming stripped 3 bases from V and 1 base from J, with 6 bases between. CDR3 size: 13 residues. CDR1 SGHAT and CDR2 FQNNGV come from the germline V gene.

The V call is TRBV7-6, the J call TRBJ1-5; D remains unclear. V gave up 0 bases and J gave up 6 bases, with 12 bases separating them. Germline-derived CDR1 and CDR2 are SGHVS and FNYEAQ. The CDR3 covers 15 residues. The CDR3 protein is CASSLAVDSSQPQHF. CDR3 DNA sequence: TGTGCCAGCAGCTTAGCCGTTGATTCTAGTCAGCCCCAGCATTTT.

This chain joins TRBV5-4 and TRBJ2-2; TRBD1 aligns across 10 bases. Germline V gene sequence: CDR1 SGHNT, CDR2 YYREEE (reference sequence). V gave up 0 bases and J gave up 6 bases; unmatched junction bases: 2. The CDR3 runs to 15 residues. DNA of the CDR3: TGTGCCAGCAGCTTGGTGGACAGGGGGGCCGGGGAGCTGTTTTTT. This encodes CASSLVDRGAGELFF. The variable domain in full, completed from reference TRBV5-4 and TRBJ2-2, reads ETGVTQSPTHLIKTRGQQVTLRCSSQSGHNTVSWYQQALGQGPQFIFQYYREEENGRGNFPPRFSGLQFPNYSSELNVNALELDDSALYLCASSLVDRGAGELFFGEGSRLTVL.

The genes are TRBV10-3 and TRBJ2-2; 7 bases align to TRBD1. Germline lookup yields CDR1 ENHRY and CDR2 SYGVKD. J gave up 2 bases and V 10 bases, and 7 bases lay outside the gene matches. This CDR3 has 14 amino acids. The chain's CDR3 is CATPGQANTGELFF. The DNA for the CDR3 is TGTGCCACCCCCGGACAGGCAAACACCGGGGAGCTGTTTTTT.

The J gene is TRBJ2-6, the V gene TRBV4-1, with D possibly matching TRBD1 (6 bases). The length of the CDR3 is 16 residues. Per germline, CDR1 MGHRA and CDR2 YSYEKL. Deletions cut 6 bases from V and 0 bases from J, with 12 bases between. CDR3 loop: CASRLGQHSGANVLTF. The CDR3 DNA is TGCGCCAGCAGGCTTGGACAGCACTCTGGGGCCAACGTCCTGACTTTC.

With regard to this clone: Germline is not matched at one junction end, which may reflect a read error. The chain is built from TRBV7-7 and TRBJ2-5, with a tentative D call TRBD2 (7 bases). The CDR3 contains 13 residues. Germline V gene lookup returns CDR1 SSHAT and CDR2 FNYEAQ (reference sequence). The CDR3 loop is CASSLGGGDPQYF. The DNA for the CDR3 is TGTGCTAGCAGCTTAGGAGGGGGGGACCCCCAGTACTTC.

DNA of the CDR3: TGTGCCAGCAGTTATGTCCGAGGCCAAGCTTTCTTT. Protein sequence: CASSYVRGQAFF. The chain has TRBV27 and TRBJ1-1; D gene ambiguous. Per germline, CDR1 MNHEY and CDR2 SMNVEV (reference sequence). This CDR3 is built from 12 residues. The V gene lost 4 bases and the J gene lost 9 bases, with 12 bases spanning the gap.

This clone was counted ten times or more. The chain has TRBV7-9 and TRBJ1-4; TRBD1 might be the D (6 bases). CDR1 and CDR2 from the germline V gene are SEHNR and FQNEAQ (reference sequence). The germline V and J ends were trimmed by 0 bases and 3 bases, with 11 bases remaining between them. This CDR3 has 16 amino acids. CDR3 amino acids: CASSLASQGPNEKLFF. DNA for the CDR3: TGTGCCAGCAGCTTAGCCTCACAGGGCCCTAATGAAAAACTGTTTTTT.

The V call is TRBV6-6, the J call TRBJ2-1, with TRBD2 matching 12 bases. V lost 5 bases to trimming and J lost 6 bases; unmatched junction nucleotides: 5. The length of the CDR3 is 15 residues. Germline CDR1 and CDR2: MNHNY and SVGAGI (reference sequence). The CDR3 here is CASSTLLAGGNEQFF. The CDR3, as DNA: TGTGCCAGCAGTACCCTACTAGCGGGGGGCAATGAGCAGTTCTTC.

This clone showed up many times. The chain recombines TRBV10-3 with TRBJ1-2; tentative D call: TRBD1 (6 bases). V gave up 3 bases and J gave up 2 bases, with 10 bases separating them. The V gene's germline CDR1 is ENHRY and CDR2 SYGVKD. This CDR3 has 14 amino acids. The CDR3 DNA sequence: TGTGCCATCAGTGATCCGGACAGAAACTATGGCTACACCTTC. Amino acid sequence: CAISDPDRNYGYTF.

The CDR3 region has the DNA TGTGCCAGCAGTGTCCAGGGAGGAGCGTATAATTCACCCCTCCACTTT. It specifies CASSVQGGAYNSPLHF. The chain is built from TRBV6-4 and TRBJ1-6; the D gene is possibly TRBD1 (5 bases). This CDR3 is 16 amino acids long. The ends were cut back, 4 bases at V and 4 bases at J, with 14 bases in the middle. In germline, CDR1 is MRHNA, CDR2 SNTAGT.

The chain uses TRBV18 and TRBJ2-3, with 7 nucleotides matching TRBD1. Germline V lookup: CDR1 KGHSH, CDR2 LQKENI. J gave up 0 bases and V 3 bases, and 3 bases lay outside the gene matches. CDR3 length: 15 amino acids. In nucleotides, the CDR3 is TGTGCCAGCTCACCTAGACAGGGCAGCACAGATACGCAGTATTTT. Amino acids: CASSPRQGSTDTQYF.